This entry is about one T cell receptor (beta chain). As yet, its antigen is unknown. Here immunoSEQ multiplex PCR was the method, and the copy in TCRdb shows in-frame clones only, minus some. This sample has around 700,000 clones, with 55% to 75% found just once. This record comes from a study of shared clonotypes between healthy human individuals. Notes on the study in general: Clonotypes shared by all four donors outscored non-shared clonotypes in generation probability.

The CDR3 runs 14 residues. Germline V gene sequence: CDR1 GTSNPN, CDR2 SVGIG (reference sequence). Trimming left V 1 base short and J 2 bases short, with 9 bases between. The chain combines TRBV30 with TRBJ1-5; maybe TRBD1 (6 bases). The source of this sequence is a woman in her 30s in good health. The sample consisted of memory CD4+ T cells sorted from blood. The subset denotes: CD45RA-negative fraction. Written as DNA, the CDR3 is TGTGCCTGGAGTGCTACAGGGCGCAATCAGCCCCAGCATTTT. Protein product: CAWSATGRNQPQHF. Full variable domain (missing parts from reference TRBV30 and TRBJ1-5): SQTIHQWPATLVQPVGSPLSLECTVEGTSNPNLYWYRQAAGRGLQLLFYSVGIGQISSEVPQNLSASRPQDRQFILSSKKLLLSDSGFYLCAWSATGRNQPQHFGDGTRLSIL.